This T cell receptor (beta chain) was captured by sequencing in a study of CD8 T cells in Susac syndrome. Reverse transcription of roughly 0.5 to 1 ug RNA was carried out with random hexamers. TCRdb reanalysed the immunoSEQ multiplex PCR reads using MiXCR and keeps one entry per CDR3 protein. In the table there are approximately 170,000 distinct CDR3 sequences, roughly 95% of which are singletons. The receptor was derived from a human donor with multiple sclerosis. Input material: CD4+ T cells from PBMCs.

The CDR3 DNA sequence: TGTGCCAGCGTCAACCTAGTCTTACGCGAAGCTTTCTTT. Translating it yields CASVNLVLREAFF. The gene calls are TRBV6-5 and TRBJ1-1, with no clear D. V gave up 8 bases and J gave up 8 bases, with 18 bases separating them. The CDR3 has 13 residues. The germline V gene has CDR1 MNHEY and CDR2 SVGAGI.